This T cell receptor (beta chain) comes out of a study of vaccination and CD4 T cells after COVID-19. The treatment here: roughly 10-day PBMC culture with coronavirus spike peptide pools or control peptides (ViraFEST assay). After being plated at over 1.5 million per well, PBMCs were cultured with roughly 9.3 IU/ml IL-2 and approximately 10 ug/ml peptide pools. Looked up from germline, CDR1 is MDHEN and CDR2 is SYDVKM. V lost 6 bases and J lost 4, with 22 bases in between. The CDR3 loop spans 16 amino acids. With the Oncomine TCR Beta short-read assay, DNA from cultured CD4+ T cells was sequenced. TCRdb itself ran the PCR reads through MiXCR, one entry per CDR3 protein. The table has about 26,000 distinct CDR3 sequences, 55% to 70% seen once. For this clonotype: Its target is unknown.

Sequenced input: CD4+ T cells from blood, cultured in vitro. The receptor was derived from a human donor who had recovered from COVID-19. The chain links TRBV28 to TRBJ2-7; weak D call: TRBD2 (5 bases). CDR3 amino acids: CASRGTDSRTGYEQYF. CDR3 nucleotides: TGTGCCAGCAGGGGAACCGATAGTCGGACTGGGTACGAGCAGTACTTC.